Detailed here is one T cell receptor (beta chain). No antigen is known for it. The data are from a study of T cell clonotyping in hematopoietic cell transplantation. Notes on the study in general: CD4 and CD8 repertoire contributions could not be separated without sorting. At the given depth, recipient repertoires were over 97% de novo clonotypes.

Germline CDR1 is MNHEY and CDR2 is SVGAGI. There are 13 residues in the CDR3. V gave up 4 bases and J gave up 1 base, with 7 bases separating them. The table came from immunoSEQ multiplex PCR; TCRdb's copy has only in-frame clones and leaves some out. The sample consists of 26,000 or so clones, almost 96% of them appearing once. This chain links TRBV6-5 with TRBJ1-2; D call uncertain. This TCR came from a man aged 50 to 59 in good health. Some clones in this sample may be carry-over from other donors' samples. The sample was peripheral blood mononuclear cells. As DNA, the CDR3 is TGTGCCAGCAGTTCACAGAATAACTATGGCTACACCTTC. Encoded protein: CASSSQNNYGYTF.